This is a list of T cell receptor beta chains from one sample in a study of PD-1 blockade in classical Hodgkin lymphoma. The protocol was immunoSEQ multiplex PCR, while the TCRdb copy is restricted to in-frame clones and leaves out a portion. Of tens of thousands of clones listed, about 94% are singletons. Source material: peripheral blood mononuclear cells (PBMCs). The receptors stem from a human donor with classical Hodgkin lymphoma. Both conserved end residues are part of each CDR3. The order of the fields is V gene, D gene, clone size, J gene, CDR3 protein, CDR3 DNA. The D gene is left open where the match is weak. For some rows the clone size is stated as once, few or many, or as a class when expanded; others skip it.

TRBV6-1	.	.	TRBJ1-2	CASSEGVPPGGYTF	TGTGCCAGCAGTGAAGGAGTCCCCCCTGGGGGCTACACCTTC
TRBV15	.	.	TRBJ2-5	CATSRDGLSQETQYF	TGTGCCACCAGCAGAGACGGACTCAGCCAAGAGACCCAGTACTTC
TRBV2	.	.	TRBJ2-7	CASNGPAHEQYF	TGTGCCAGCAACGGTCCGGCCCACGAGCAGTACTTC
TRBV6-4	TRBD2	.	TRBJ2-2	CASSSGTNTGELFF	TGTGCCAGCAGTAGCGGGACGAACACCGGGGAGCTGTTTTTT
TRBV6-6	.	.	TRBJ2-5	CASSGSGALETQYF	TGTGCCAGCAGTGGGTCAGGGGCGTTAGAGACCCAGTACTTC
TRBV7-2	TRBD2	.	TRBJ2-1	CASSFSGGGYNEQFF	TGTGCCAGCAGCTTTAGCGGGGGAGGCTACAATGAGCAGTTCTTC
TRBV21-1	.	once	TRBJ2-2	CASRGIRQGGSGELFF	TGTGCCAGCAGAGGGATAAGACAGGGGGGGAGCGGGGAGCTGTTTTTT
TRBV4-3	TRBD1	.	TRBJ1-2	CASSQDLAQGANYGYTF	TGCGCCAGCAGCCAAGATCTGGCGCAGGGGGCTAACTATGGCTACACCTTC
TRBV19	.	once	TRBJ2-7	CASSKSVHPYEQYF	TGTGCCAGTAGTAAGTCCGTACACCCCTACGAGCAGTACTTC
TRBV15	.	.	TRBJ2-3	CATSRINRARSDTQYF	TGTGCCACCAGCAGAATCAACAGGGCGCGGTCAGATACGCAGTATTTT
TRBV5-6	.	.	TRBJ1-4	CASSLDTGTATNEKLFF	TGTGCCAGCAGCTTGGACACCGGGACGGCAACTAATGAAAAACTGTTTTTT
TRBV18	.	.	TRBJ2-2	CASSPTRVNTGELFF	TGTGCCAGCTCACCAACCCGGGTAAACACCGGGGAGCTGTTTTTT
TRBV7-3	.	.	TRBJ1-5	CASSLTGNQPQHF	TGTGCCAGCAGCTTAACAGGGAATCAGCCCCAGCATTTT
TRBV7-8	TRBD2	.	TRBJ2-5	CASSLGGLAGGKETQYF	TGTGCCAGCAGCTTAGGCGGGCTAGCGGGGGGGAAAGAGACCCAGTACTTC
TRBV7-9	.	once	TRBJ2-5	CASSSQETQYF	TGTGCCAGCAGCTCACAAGAGACCCAGTACTTC
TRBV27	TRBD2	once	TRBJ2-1	CASSLISGRSGEQFF	TGTGCCAGCAGTTTAATTAGCGGGAGATCGGGCGAGCAGTTCTTC
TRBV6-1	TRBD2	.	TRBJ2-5	CASSSGGAAETQYF	TGTGCCAGCAGCTCCGGGGGGGCAGCGGAGACCCAGTACTTC
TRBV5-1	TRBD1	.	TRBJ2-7	CASSGGQGWEQYF	TGCGCCAGCAGCGGGGGACAGGGGTGGGAGCAGTACTTC
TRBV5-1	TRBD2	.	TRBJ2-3	CASSLGRGGQDTQYF	TGCGCCAGCAGCTTAGGGCGGGGGGGCCAAGATACGCAGTATTTT
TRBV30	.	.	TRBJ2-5	CAWSVGAGETQYF	TGTGCCTGGAGTGTAGGTGCAGGGGAGACCCAGTACTTC
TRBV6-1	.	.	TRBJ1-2	CASSEAAGGARFGYTF	TGTGCCAGCAGTGAGGCGGCCGGGGGGGCGAGATTTGGCTACACCTTC
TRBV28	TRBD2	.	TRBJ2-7	CASSPSGSRYEQYF	TGTGCCAGCAGTCCTAGCGGGAGTCGCTACGAGCAGTACTTC
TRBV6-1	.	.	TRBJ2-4	CARPPGKGKNIQYF	TGTGCCAGACCACCAGGGAAGGGGAAAAACATTCAGTACTTC
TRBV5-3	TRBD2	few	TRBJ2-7	CARSPLAGKPYEQYF	TGTGCCAGAAGCCCGTTAGCGGGGAAACCCTACGAGCAGTACTTC